The rows below give T cell receptor beta chains drawn from one sample of a study of a mutant IDH1 vaccine in newly diagnosed glioma. The method was immunoSEQ multiplex PCR; TCRdb's version includes in-frame clones alone and lacks a portion of them. The table records around 92,000 clones, 80% to 90% of them present only once. The sample was PBMCs, taken from a glioma patient treated with radiotherapy, temozolomide or both. All receptors derive from a woman in her forties or fifties with glioma. Both conserved end residues are part of each CDR3. A D gene is named only where the DNA matches it firmly. Clone size is stated in some rows and not others, as once, few, many or a class when expanded.

j_call | v_call | d_call | clone_size | cdr3_aa | cdr3_nt
TRBJ1-5 | TRBV28 | - | - | CASSPIILTPRRQDQPQHF | TGTGCCAGCAGTCCGATAATCCTTACCCCCCGGAGACAGGATCAGCCCCAGCATTTT
TRBJ1-3 | TRBV29-1 | TRBD1 | - | CSVEGRGSGNTIYF | TGCAGCGTTGAAGGCAGGGGGTCCGGAAACACCATATATTTT
TRBJ2-1 | TRBV27 | - | - | CASSLNRGVYNEQFF | TGTGCCAGCAGTTTAAATCGGGGAGTTTACAATGAGCAGTTCTTC
TRBJ1-1 | TRBV7-3 | - | - | CASAPAKNTEAFF | TGTGCCAGCGCCCCAGCTAAGAACACTGAAGCTTTCTTT
TRBJ2-5 | TRBV27 | - | - | CATGEGGRETQYF | TGTGCCACAGGAGAGGGAGGACGGGAGACCCAGTACTTC
TRBJ1-1 | TRBV7-9 | - | - | CASSRDVRTFF | TGTGCCAGCAGCAGGGACGTGAGAACTTTCTTT
TRBJ2-7 | TRBV5-1 | TRBD1 | - | CASSLEGQGGYEQYF | TGCGCCAGCAGCTTGGAGGGACAGGGTGGCTACGAGCAGTACTTC
TRBJ2-7 | TRBV9 | TRBD1 | - | CASSVAGQNYEQYF | TGTGCCAGCAGCGTAGCGGGACAGAACTACGAGCAGTACTTC
TRBJ1-3 | TRBV28 | - | - | CASSFSGVRSGNTIYF | TGTGCCAGCAGTTTTAGTGGGGTCCGATCCGGAAACACCATATATTTT
TRBJ1-1 | TRBV30 | - | few | CAWRRGGIGEAFF | TGTGCCTGGAGGCGTGGCGGGATAGGTGAAGCTTTCTTT
TRBJ1-1 | TRBV5-1 | - | - | CASSPGTGGTEAFF | TGCGCCAGCAGCCCGGGGACGGGTGGGACTGAAGCTTTCTTT
TRBJ2-1 | TRBV11-1 | - | - | CASSFAVDYVNEQFF | TGTGCCAGCAGCTTCGCGGTGGACTATGTTAATGAGCAGTTCTTC
TRBJ1-4 | TRBV5-4 | TRBD1 | - | CASSSRDSLNEKLFF | TGTGCCAGCAGCTCCCGGGACAGTCTTAATGAAAAACTGTTTTTT
TRBJ2-3 | TRBV7-3 | TRBD2 | - | CASSSSGNEDTQYF | TGTGCCAGCAGCTCTAGCGGGAATGAGGATACGCAGTATTTT
TRBJ1-2 | TRBV19 | TRBD1 | - | CASSIDREYGYTF | TGTGCCAGTAGTATCGACAGGGAGTACGGCTACACCTTC
TRBJ2-1 | TRBV7-3 | TRBD2 | - | CASSSNPGLAGNNEQFF | TGTGCCAGCAGCTCCAACCCGGGACTAGCGGGAAACAATGAGCAGTTCTTC
TRBJ2-2 | TRBV18 | - | - | CASSPSLTGELFF | TGTGCCAGCTCACCTAGTTTGACAGGGGAGCTGTTTTTT
TRBJ1-1 | TRBV28 | TRBD1 | - | CASSLWTGFMNTEAFF | TGTGCCAGCAGCCTTTGGACAGGGTTCATGAACACTGAAGCTTTCTTT
TRBJ2-3 | TRBV5-1 | TRBD1 | - | CASSWKTGDSTDTQYF | TGCGCCAGCAGCTGGAAGACAGGGGACAGCACAGATACGCAGTATTTT
TRBJ1-3 | TRBV9 | - | - | CASSPPYRCRYF | TGTGCCAGCAGCCCCCCCTATCGTTGCAGGTATTTT
TRBJ1-4 | TRBV14 | TRBD1 | once | CASSQAGTGWTNEKLFF | TGTGCCAGCAGCCAAGCCGGGACAGGGTGGACTAATGAAAAACTGTTTTTT
TRBJ1-3 | TRBV2 | - | - | CASSEGTAGSGNTIYF | TGTGCCAGCAGTGAGGGGACGGCCGGATCTGGAAACACCATATATTTT
TRBJ2-2 | TRBV29-1 | - | - | CSVDRSTGELFF | TGCAGCGTAGACAGAAGCACCGGGGAGCTGTTTTTT
TRBJ1-6 | TRBV19 | - | - | CASSTVQEHSPLHF | TGTGCCAGTAGTACCGTACAAGAGCATTCACCCCTCCACTTT
TRBJ2-1 | TRBV6-5 | - | - | CASSTSYNEQFF | TGTGCCAGCAGTACTTCCTACAATGAGCAGTTCTTC
TRBJ2-2 | TRBV5-1 | - | - | CASTYFTGSNTGELFF | TGCGCCAGCACCTATTTCACAGGGTCGAACACCGGGGAGCTGTTTTTT
TRBJ2-5 | TRBV4-1 | - | once | CASSQDPQAGWETQYF | TGCGCCAGCAGCCAAGATCCGCAGGCGGGGTGGGAGACCCAGTACTTC